This TCR beta chain stems from a study of radiation and T cells in renal cell carcinoma (dated by TCRdb to about 2020). With regard to the full study: In total, some 52 samples underwent TCR beta sequencing: 25 or so tumors plus 27 peripheral blood samples. The last blood draw happened 4 weeks after radiation, timed to coincide with nephrectomy. In the approximately 53 samples combined, around 3.7 million unique CDR3 nucleotide sequences were found, encoding roughly 2.5 million unique CDR3 amino acid sequences.

General findings and caveats noted by the study authors: Dynamics of the blood repertoire were not tracked past 4 weeks after treatment. Because no pretreatment tumor biopsies were available, whether clonotypes were present in the tumor at baseline could not be determined. An increase in top tumor clonotypes in blood was observed from baseline to 2 weeks post-radiation, followed by contraction by 4 weeks, which was taken to suggest transient expansion of tumor-resident clones. Effects of radiation dose or scheduling on the TCR repertoire could not be addressed with the single-armed trial design.

The immunoSEQ kit was used, according to the manufacturer's recommendations, to generate TCR beta libraries from genomic DNA. To prepare libraries, a first multiplex PCR with proprietary primers was run, followed by a second PCR that added unique barcodes, and a bead cleanup was done after each round. Each sample batch included a kit-provided positive control reaction and a negative control reaction. The final libraries were assessed on an Agilent 4200 TapeStation D1000 ScreenTape, pooled by volume, and quantified by qPCR. Sequencing was performed on an Illumina NextSeq500 with a MidOutput 150-cycle cartridge, and 156 Read1 and 15 Index1 cycles were run with kit custom primers. The pooled library was loaded at around 1.1 pM, and roughly 18% PhiX control was spiked in. Processing in the source paper ran as follows. The vendor-processed data were analyzed in R, and a clonotype was defined as all T cells that share the same CDR3 nucleotide sequence. For clone abundance analyses, frequencies were normalized to the 10,000 most abundant clones in each sample. Public T cell clones, which averaged fewer than five per sample, were removed prior to analysis. Tumor-enriched and baseline blood-enriched clonotypes were defined by at least a 32-fold difference in abundance between compartments. A beta-binomial differential abundance model was used to identify clonotypes that expanded or contracted between blood time points. Similarity between tumor and blood repertoires was quantified using the Baroni-Urbani and Buser coefficient, and groups were compared with two-tailed Wilcoxon tests in R. In TCRdb, the immuneACCESS table is reduced to in-frame sequences with V and J assigned. These tables do not hold every clone; where another copy was compared, an unresolved V gene accounts for under half, and the others remain unexplained. V and J calls plus clone size are reproduced from that table; the DNA served to infer D and trimming. The sample table shows roughly 82,000 clones, and nearly 90% are seen once. The biggest ten clones account for more than 4.5% of the sample.

Turning to this clone: What antigen it recognizes has not been identified. No much larger clone is present one base from it, and per-base qualities are unavailable.

This specimen's time point label, interpreted: blood 4 weeks post-SBRT, at nephrectomy. What this sample's treatment or condition label stands for: 15 Gy SBRT to primary tumor, nephrectomy 4 weeks later. Samples came from a clinical trial, in which primary renal cell carcinomas received 15 Gy stereotactic body radiation therapy followed by nephrectomy 4 weeks later. To follow tumor-enriched clonotypes, peripheral blood was collected serially from radiation-treated patients at baseline and again at 2 weeks and 4 weeks after SBRT. All patients had renal cell carcinoma with clear cell pathology. The QIAamp DNA Blood Mini Kit (Qiagen) was used to prepare genomic DNA for TCR sequencing. Only samples passing all quality control checks were included in the analyses. The germline V gene sets CDR1 to SGHDT and CDR2 to YYEEEE. Germline trimming amounts to 1 base on V and 3 bases on J, with 13 as the count of junction bases outside the gene matches. The CDR3, cysteine through phenylalanine, is 19 amino acids long. Of all the DNA, just the CDR3 is kept, 57 bases in frame from base 1.

The rearranged chain carries TRBV5-6 and TRBJ2-4; 10 bases in between match TRBD2. The source material was blood, sampled from a patient whose treatment included radiotherapy and nephrectomy. This TCR derives from a woman aged 70-85 years with renal cell carcinoma. The DNA reads TGTGCCAGCAGCTTGAATCTAGCGGGGGACCGGGTGGTCAAAAACATTCAGTACTTC. Translation gives CASSLNLAGDRVVKNIQYF. Where the CDR3 stops, the reference TRBV5-6 and TRBJ2-4 genes take over; the full variable domain is DAGVTQSPTHLIKTRGQQVTLRCSPKSGHDTVSWYQQALGQGPQFIFQYYEEEERQRGNFPDRFSGHQFPNYSSELNVNALLLGDSALYLCASSLNLAGDRVVKNIQYFGAGTRLSVL.